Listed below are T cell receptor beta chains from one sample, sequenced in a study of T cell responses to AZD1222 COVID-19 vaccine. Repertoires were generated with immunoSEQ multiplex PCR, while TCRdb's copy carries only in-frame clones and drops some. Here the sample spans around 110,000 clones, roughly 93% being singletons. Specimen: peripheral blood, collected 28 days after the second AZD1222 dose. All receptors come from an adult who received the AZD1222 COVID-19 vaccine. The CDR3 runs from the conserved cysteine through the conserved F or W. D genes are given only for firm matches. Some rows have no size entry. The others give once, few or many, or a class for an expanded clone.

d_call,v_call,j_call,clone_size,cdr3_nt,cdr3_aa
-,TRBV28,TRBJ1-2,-,TGTGCCAGCAGTACTCCCCGACAGACTCTAGGTTATGGCTACACCTTC,CASSTPRQTLGYGYTF
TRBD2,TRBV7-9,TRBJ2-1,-,TGTGCCAGCTTAGCGGGAGCGGCCTACAATGAGCAGTTCTTC,CASLAGAAYNEQFF
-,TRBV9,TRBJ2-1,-,TGTGCCAGCAGCGTAGAACACTTGTACAATGAGCAGTTCTTC,CASSVEHLYNEQFF
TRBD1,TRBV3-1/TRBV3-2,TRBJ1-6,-,TGTGCCAGCAGCCTCCAGACAGGGGGCGGTTCACCCCTCCACTTT,CASSLQTGGGSPLHF
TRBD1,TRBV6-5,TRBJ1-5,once,TGTGCCAGCAGTTCCCGGACAGGGTCTCAGCCCCAGCATTTT,CASSSRTGSQPQHF
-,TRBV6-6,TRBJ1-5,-,TGTGCCAGCAGTTACTCGGGGGGCTGGGGCAATCAGCCCCAGCATTTT,CASSYSGGWGNQPQHF
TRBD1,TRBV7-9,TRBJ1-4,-,TGTGCCAGCAGCGGAGGAAGGACAGGGGATGAAAAACTGTTTTTT,CASSGGRTGDEKLFF
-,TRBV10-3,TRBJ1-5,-,TGTGCCATCAGTGAGTCAGGAAATCAGCCCCAGCATTTT,CAISESGNQPQHF
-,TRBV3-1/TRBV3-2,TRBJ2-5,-,TGTGCCAGCAGAGAGACAAGGGCTGGGGAGACCCAGTACTTC,CASRETRAGETQYF
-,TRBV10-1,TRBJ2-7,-,TGCGCCGCCGGACCGAATAGCTACGAGCAGTACTTC,CAAGPNSYEQYF
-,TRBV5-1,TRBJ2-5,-,TGCGCCAGCACCCCCAGCGGCTACCAAGAGACCCAGTACTTC,CASTPSGYQETQYF
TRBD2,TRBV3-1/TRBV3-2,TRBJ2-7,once,TGTGCCAGCAGCCAAGTGACTAGCGGGACCGCCCGCAGGGACGAGCAGTACTTC,CASSQVTSGTARRDEQYF
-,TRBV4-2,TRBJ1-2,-,TGTGCCAGCAGCCAAGGTCCGCGATATGGCTACACCTTC,CASSQGPRYGYTF
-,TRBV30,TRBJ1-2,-,TGTGCCTGGAGTCCAGGGTTGCTTGGGTATGGCTACACCTTC,CAWSPGLLGYGYTF
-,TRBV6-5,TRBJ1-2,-,TGTGCCAGCAGTTACTTGGGCGGTGACTATGGCTACACCTTC,CASSYLGGDYGYTF
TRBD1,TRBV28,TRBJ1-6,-,TGTGCCAGCAGTTGGGCCCCGGCGACAGGGAGTTCACCCCTCCACTTT,CASSWAPATGSSPLHF
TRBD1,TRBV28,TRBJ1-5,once,TGTGCCAGCAGTTATGGAAGGGGGCCGCGAAGCAATCAGCCCCAGCATTTT,CASSYGRGPRSNQPQHF
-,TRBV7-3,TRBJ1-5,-,TGTGCCAGCAGCTCCATGCCTAATCAGCCCCAGCATTTT,CASSSMPNQPQHF
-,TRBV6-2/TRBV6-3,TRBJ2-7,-,TGTGCCAGCAGTTACCACGTAGGTGTTGGGGGCCGCTCCTACGAGCAGTACTTC,CASSYHVGVGGRSYEQYF
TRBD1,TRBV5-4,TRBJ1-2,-,TGTGCCAGCAGCGACGGACAGGGGAGAGGCTACACCTTC,CASSDGQGRGYTF
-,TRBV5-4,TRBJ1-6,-,TGTGCCAGCAGCTCCGGAGGGCTCCACGGGAATTCACCCCTCCACTTT,CASSSGGLHGNSPLHF
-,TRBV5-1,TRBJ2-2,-,TGCGCCAGCAGCGCCGACTGGGGAGGGAACACCGGGGAGCTGTTTTTT,CASSADWGGNTGELFF
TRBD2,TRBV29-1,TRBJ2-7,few,TGCAGCGTTGCGGGAGGTAGCCACGAGCAGTACTTC,CSVAGGSHEQYF
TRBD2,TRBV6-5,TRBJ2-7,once,TGTGCCAGCAGTTACTCGATTCTAGCGGGAGAGATGCAGTACTTC,CASSYSILAGEMQYF
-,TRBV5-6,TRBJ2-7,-,TGTGCCAGCAGCTCGAGGGGAAGCTACGAGCAGTACTTC,CASSSRGSYEQYF
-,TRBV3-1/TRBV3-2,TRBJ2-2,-,TGTGCCAGCAGCACTAGGGACACCGGGGAGCTGTTTTTT,CASSTRDTGELFF
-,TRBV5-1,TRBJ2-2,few,TGCGCCAGCAGCTACTTAACGGGAGAAGCCGGGGAGCTGTTTTTT,CASSYLTGEAGELFF
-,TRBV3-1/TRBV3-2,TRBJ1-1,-,TGTGCCAGCAGCCAAGACTGGCGGCCCGAAGCTTTCTTT,CASSQDWRPEAFF
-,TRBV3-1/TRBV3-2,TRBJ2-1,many,TGTGCCAGCAGCCTGTTTAGCGGTAGCCCGGGCAATGAGCAGTTCTTC,CASSLFSGSPGNEQFF